This paragraph reports one T cell receptor beta chain. These data come from a study of blood T cell repertoires in COVID-19. The overall study: Samples came from the United States, Italy and Spain, spanning acute and convalescent COVID-19. T cells, B-cell-depleted T cells, or PBMCs provided the cDNA or gDNA that served as material.

Method: immunoSEQ multiplex PCR; TCRdb's copy keeps in-frame clones and lacks some. In the table there are a few hundred thousand clones, around 85% of which are singletons. Trimming took 8 bases from V and 7 from J; bases not matched to a gene: 4. This CDR3 spans 13 amino acids. CDR1 LGHDT and CDR2 YNNKEL come from the germline V gene (reference sequence). The TCR originated in a woman aged 65 to 85 with acute or convalescent COVID-19. The chain has TRBV3-1 (or the pseudogene TRBV3-2) and TRBJ1-6, with 8 bases fitting TRBD1. The sequenced sample was peripheral blood. CDR3 nucleotides: TGTGCCAGCGGAGGACAGGGAAATTCACCCCTCCACTTT. This translates into CASGGQGNSPLHF.